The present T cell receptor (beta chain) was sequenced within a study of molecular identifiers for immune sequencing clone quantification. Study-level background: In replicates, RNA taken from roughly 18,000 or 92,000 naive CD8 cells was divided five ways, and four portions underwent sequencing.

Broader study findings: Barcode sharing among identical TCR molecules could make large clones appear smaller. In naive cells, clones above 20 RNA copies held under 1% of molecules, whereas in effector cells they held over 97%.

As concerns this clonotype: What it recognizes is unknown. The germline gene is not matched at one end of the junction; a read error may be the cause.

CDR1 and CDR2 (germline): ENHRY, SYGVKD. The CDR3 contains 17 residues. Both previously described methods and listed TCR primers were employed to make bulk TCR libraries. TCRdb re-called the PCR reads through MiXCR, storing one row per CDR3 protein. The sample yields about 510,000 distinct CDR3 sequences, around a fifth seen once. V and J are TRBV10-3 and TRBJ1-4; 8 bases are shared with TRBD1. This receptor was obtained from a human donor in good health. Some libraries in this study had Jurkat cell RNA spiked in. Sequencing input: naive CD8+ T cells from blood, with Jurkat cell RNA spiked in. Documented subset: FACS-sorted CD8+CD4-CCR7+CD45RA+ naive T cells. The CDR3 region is CAISEGQGPPTNERLFF. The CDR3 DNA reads TGTGCCATCAGTGAAGGACAGGGCCCACCAACTAATGAAAGACTGTTTTTT.